These 17 T cell receptor beta chains were sequenced from one sample in a study of T cell repertoires in cytomegalovirus infection. For these TCRs, the target antigens are not known. TCRdb reanalysed the reads using MiXCR and keeps one entry per CDR3 protein. Found here are some 590,000 distinct CDR3 sequences, almost 40% of them singletons; the top ten hold about 48%. The sample in question was cultured PBMCs, obtained from culture after CMV antigen stimulation. The receptors were gathered from a human donor in good health (CMV status not recorded). Some clones in this sample may be carry-over from other donors' samples.

This clonotype was seen only a few times. This chain links TRBV6-1 with TRBJ1-2; D is uncertain. The V end lost 6 bases, the J end lost 4 bases, and 18 bases lay between the germline ends. Per germline, CDR1 MNHNS and CDR2 SASEGT. The CDR3 is 15 amino acids. For the CDR3, the DNA is TGTGCCAGCAGCGAGGCCAACCCCCCCGCCTATGGCTACACCTTC. Translating it yields CASSEANPPAYGYTF.

This clonotype came up many times. CDR3 nucleotide sequence: TGTGCCAGCAGCGCGGGACTAGCGGGGTACAATGAGCAGTTCTTC. This translates into CASSAGLAGYNEQFF. The chain employs TRBV7-2 and TRBJ2-1; TRBD2 agrees at 13 bases. Looked up from germline, CDR1 is SGHTA and CDR2 is FQGNSA. CDR3 length equals 15 residues. V dropped 5 bases and J dropped 4; count of bases not matched to a gene: 2.

The chain employs TRBV11-2 and TRBJ1-1, with D uncertain. Germline loops: CDR1 SGHAT, CDR2 FQNNGV. V was cut by 1 base and J by 4 bases, with 13 bases left in between. The CDR3 has 15 amino acids. The CDR3 DNA reads TGTGCCAGCAGCTTAGCGGCAGGCCCTTCCACTGAAGCTTTCTTT. Translated: CASSLAAGPSTEAFF.

This clonotype was seen a few times. The rearrangement links TRBV7-4 to TRBJ2-1, with no clear D. Trimming stripped 8 bases from V and 9 bases from J, with 11 bases between. The germline V gene encodes CDR1 SGHVT and CDR2 SQSDAQ. This CDR3 spans 11 amino acids. The DNA for the CDR3 is TGTGCCAGCGAGCCCCCCGGTGAGCAGTTCTTC. Protein sequence: CASEPPGEQFF.

The CDR3 loop reads CASTIPGNTNTGELFF. CDR3 DNA: TGTGCCAGCACCATACCAGGGAATACGAACACCGGGGAGCTGTTTTTT. The chain links TRBV7-9 to TRBJ2-2, with D tentatively TRBD1 (5 bases). Germline loops: CDR1 SEHNR, CDR2 FQNEAQ (reference sequence). This CDR3 contains 16 residues. The V end was cut by 7 bases, the J end by 0 bases, with 15 bases between.

This clonotype was picked up a small number of times. The DNA for the CDR3 is TGTGCCAGCAGCTACCGTCCCAACAACTGGGGCAATGAGCAGTTCTTC. Translated: CASSYRPNNWGNEQFF. The V call is TRBV7-8, the J call TRBJ2-1; D remains ambiguous. Per the germline V gene, CDR1 is SGHVS and CDR2 is FQNEAQ. V was trimmed by 4 bases and J by 6 bases, leaving 19 bases between them. The CDR3 consists of 16 residues.

The chain uses TRBV7-6 and TRBJ2-1; D remains ambiguous. CDR3 length: 18 residues. The germline gives CDR1 SGHVS, CDR2 FNYEAQ. V was pared by 5 bases and J by 4 bases, with 24 bases between. CDR3 sequence reads: CASSLIDTGIGPYNEQFF. DNA for the CDR3: TGTGCCAGCAGCCTCATAGACACGGGCATTGGGCCTTACAATGAGCAGTTCTTC.

This clonotype is a singleton in its sample. J is TRBJ1-2 and V is TRBV6-6, with D hard to call. V lost 5 bases to trimming and J lost 2 bases, with 21 bases between them. Germline CDR1 and CDR2: MNHNY and SVGAGI (reference sequence). The CDR3 runs 17 residues. CDR3 nucleotide sequence: TGTGCCAGCAGTGCAAAACCCCCCGAACATTCCAACTATGGCTACACCTTC. This translates into CASSAKPPEHSNYGYTF.

The gene calls are TRBV15 and TRBJ2-7; TRBD2 aligns across 11 bases. The CDR3 spans 16 residues. Unmatched junction bases numbered 5, after V lost 2 bases and J lost 2 bases. Germline CDR1 and CDR2: LNHNV and YYDKDF (reference sequence). CDR3 loop: CATSRRLAGHPYEQYF. The CDR3 bases are TGTGCCACCAGCAGAAGACTAGCGGGACATCCCTACGAGCAGTACTTC.

The table lists this clonotype with a few counts. This chain links TRBV7-6 with TRBJ2-3, with 9 nucleotides matching TRBD2. Trimming removed 5 bases from V and 2 bases from J; junction bases left unmatched: 8. The CDR3 contains 16 residues. CDR1 is SGHVS and CDR2 is FNYEAQ in the germline V gene. The CDR3 DNA reads TGTGCCAGCAGCCCCCGGACTAGCGATTCCACAGATACGCAGTATTTT. Protein product: CASSPRTSDSTDTQYF.

V is TRBV11-2 and J is TRBJ2-3; the D is unclear. The CDR3 runs to 14 residues. The germline V gene encodes CDR1 SGHAT and CDR2 FQNNGV. Trimming left V 1 base short and J 5 bases short, with 10 bases between. The CDR3 DNA reads TGTGCCAGCAGCTTAGGGTACCTAGGAGATACGCAGTATTTT. It is translated as CASSLGYLGDTQYF.

CDR3 sequence (DNA): TGCGCCAGCAGCAGAGGACAGGATGTCTCCTATAATTCACCCCTCCACTTT. Protein product: CASSRGQDVSYNSPLHF. The chain employs TRBV5-1 and TRBJ1-6, with TRBD1 matching over 7 bases. The ends lost 4 bases at V and 0 bases at J; junction bases unmatched: 7. Looked up from germline, CDR1 is SGHRS and CDR2 is YFSETQ. The CDR3 sequence is 17 residues long.

A few counts support this clonotype. The rearrangement joins TRBV28 to TRBJ1-3, with TRBD1 as a possible D gene (6 bases). This CDR3 spans 16 amino acids. CDR1 is MDHEN and CDR2 is SYDVKM in the germline V gene. V was pared by 0 bases and J by 0 bases, with 9 bases between. CDR3 DNA sequence: TGTGCCAGCAGTTTATGGAGGACAGTCTCTGGAAACACCATATATTTT. Translation: CASSLWRTVSGNTIYF.

The CDR3 here is CASSSPLERVKFF. The CDR3 DNA follows: TGTGCCAGCAGCAGCCCCCTAGAGAGAGTAAAGTTCTTC. V is TRBV7-8 and J is TRBJ2-1; D unresolved. Trimming took 5 bases from V and 14 from J, leaving 19 bases between them. CDR1 SGHVS and CDR2 FQNEAQ come from the germline V gene. The CDR3 is 13 amino acids. Full variable domain (remainder filled in from reference TRBV7-8 and TRBJ2-1): GAGVSQSPRYKVAKRGQDVALRCDPISGHVSLFWYQQALGQGPEFLTYFQNEAQLDKSGLPSDRFFAERPEGSVSTLKIQRTQQEDSAVYLCASSSPLERVKFFGPGTRLTVL.

The rearrangement joins TRBV27 to TRBJ2-7; D is ambiguous. Trimming took 6 bases from V and 1 from J, leaving 16 bases between them. CDR1 and CDR2 from the germline V gene are MNHEY and SMNVEV (reference sequence). This CDR3 contains 15 residues. The DNA of the CDR3 is TGTGCCAGCAGCACCGTTTTGCCGGCATCCTACGAGCAGTACTTC. Translated, it gives CASSTVLPASYEQYF.

The chain uses TRBV15 and TRBJ2-7; TRBD1 aligns across 11 bases. This CDR3 is built from 19 residues. Trimming took 0 bases from V and 4 from J; bases not matched to a gene: 14. Germline V gene data show CDR1 as LNHNV and CDR2 as YYDKDF (reference sequence). This chain's CDR3 is CATSRDRDRGSRPPYEQYF. The CDR3, as DNA: TGTGCCACCAGCAGAGACCGGGACAGGGGGTCCCGTCCCCCTTACGAGCAGTACTTC.

The genes are TRBV27 and TRBJ2-7, with D maybe TRBD1 (5 bases). In germline, CDR1 is MNHEY, CDR2 SMNVEV (reference sequence). The V end was cut by 4 bases, the J end by 2 bases, with 12 bases between. CDR3 length equals 14 residues. CDR3 region: CASSSTPQAYEQYF. The CDR3 coding sequence is TGTGCCAGCAGTTCAACCCCACAGGCCTACGAGCAGTACTTC.